The source of this TCR beta chain is a study of human T cells and chemical hapten exposure. Study background: Sensitization used 2% DPC on about 2 cm by about 2 cm upper inner arm skin. Broader study findings: TCRs at high frequency, those above 1 in 1000, did not change with DPC sensitization.

With 6 bases removed from V and 0 bases from J, the gap between germline ends came to 15 bases. The CDR3 runs 17 residues. Germline assignment: CDR1 MNHEY and CDR2 SVGAGI. The time point here: patch test 1, 2 weeks after DPC sensitization. Stated treatment: therapeutic diphenylcyclopropenone sensitization with weekly scalp DPC. Via MiXCR, TCRdb re-called the RACE reads, giving one row per CDR3 protein. The sample gives roughly 200,000 distinct CDR3 sequences, about 22% of which show up once; approximately 6.7% is in the top ten. Details on this clonotype: The antigen is undetermined.

This clonotype was sampled from a woman aged 45-59 years with alopecia areata. Some clones in this sample may be carry-over from other donors' samples. This material consisted of whole blood, taken in connection with sensitization to the hapten diphenylcyclopropenone (DPC). V usage is TRBV6-5 and J usage is TRBJ1-6; weak D call: TRBD1 (6 bases). CDR3: CASRQGTESSYNSPLHF. CDR3 DNA sequence: TGTGCCAGCAGGCAGGGGACGGAGAGCTCCTATAATTCACCCCTCCACTTT.